Each of the 2 T cell receptor beta chains below was sequenced from the same sample in a study of blood T cell repertoires in COVID-19 (dated by TCRdb to about 2020). Receptor libraries were prepared by the immunoSEQ multiplex PCR assay. In its TCRdb copy, this immuneACCESS table keeps in-frame sequences only and misses some clones. Where compared with another copy, unresolved V genes explain less than half of these, and the others have no known cause. For this sample there are 540,000 or so clones; roughly nine tenths appear just once. Clones ranked in the top ten supply around 7.8% of the sample. Sequenced: peripheral blood. The receptors come from a woman in her fifties or sixties with COVID-19, enrolled during active disease.

The CDR3: CASSLEGAPSSYEQYF. CDR3 sequence (DNA): TGCGCCAGCAGCTTGGAAGGGGCCCCGAGCTCCTACGAGCAGTACTTC. This chain links TRBV5-1 with TRBJ2-7; TRBD1 is a possible D gene (5 bases). The CDR3 has 16 amino acids. CDR1 is SGHRS and CDR2 is YFSETQ in the germline V gene. With 0 bases removed from V and 0 bases from J, the gap between germline ends came to 13 bases.

The V gene is TRBV29-1, the J gene TRBJ1-1, with D perhaps TRBD1 (6 bases). The CDR3 is made up of 13 amino acids. V lost 8 bases and J lost 4, with 17 bases in between. Germline V gives CDR1 SQVTM, CDR2 ANQGSEA. In DNA, the CDR3 is TGCAGCATCCACAGGGCGGCGAGCACTGAAGCTTTCTTT. It is translated as CSIHRAASTEAFF. The entire variable domain, with the rest obtained from reference TRBV29-1 and TRBJ1-1, is as follows: SAVISQKPSRDICQRGTSLTIQCQVDSQVTMMFWYRQQPGQSLTLIATANQGSEATYESGFVIDKFPISRPNLTFSTLTVSNMSPEDSSIYLCSIHRAASTEAFFGQGTRLTVV.